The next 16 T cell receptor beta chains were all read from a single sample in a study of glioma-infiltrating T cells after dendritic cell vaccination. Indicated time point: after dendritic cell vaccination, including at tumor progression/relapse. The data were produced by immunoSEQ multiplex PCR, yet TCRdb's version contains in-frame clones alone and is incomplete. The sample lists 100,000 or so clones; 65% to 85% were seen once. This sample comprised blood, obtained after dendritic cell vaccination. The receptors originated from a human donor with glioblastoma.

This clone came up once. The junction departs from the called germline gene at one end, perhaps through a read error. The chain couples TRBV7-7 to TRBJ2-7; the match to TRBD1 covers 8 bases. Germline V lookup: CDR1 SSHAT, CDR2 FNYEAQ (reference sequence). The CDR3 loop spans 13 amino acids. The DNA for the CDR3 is TGTGCTAGCAGCAGGGACAGGACCTACGAGCAGTACTTC. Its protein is CASSRDRTYEQYF.

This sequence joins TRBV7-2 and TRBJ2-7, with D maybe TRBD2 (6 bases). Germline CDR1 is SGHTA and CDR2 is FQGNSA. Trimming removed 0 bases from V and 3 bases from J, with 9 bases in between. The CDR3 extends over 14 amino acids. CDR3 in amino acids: CASSLAWGLYEQYF. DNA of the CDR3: TGTGCCAGCAGCTTAGCTTGGGGACTCTACGAGCAGTACTTC.

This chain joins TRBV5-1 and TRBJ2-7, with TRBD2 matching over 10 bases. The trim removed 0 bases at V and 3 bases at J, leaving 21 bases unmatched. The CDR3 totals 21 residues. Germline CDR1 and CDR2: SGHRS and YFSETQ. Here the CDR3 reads CASSLAGGLAEKVAPHYEQYF. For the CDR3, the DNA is TGCGCCAGCAGCTTGGCGGGCGGACTAGCGGAGAAGGTTGCACCACACTACGAGCAGTACTTC.

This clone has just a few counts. The CDR3 nucleotides are TGTGCCATCAAGAACAGGGGGTTCAACTATGGCTACACCTTC. This gives the protein CAIKNRGFNYGYTF. The genes are TRBV10-3 and TRBJ1-2; TRBD1 agrees at 8 bases. J gave up 2 bases and V 7 bases, and 6 bases lay outside the gene matches. This CDR3 is 14 amino acids long. CDR1 is ENHRY and CDR2 is SYGVKD in the germline V gene.

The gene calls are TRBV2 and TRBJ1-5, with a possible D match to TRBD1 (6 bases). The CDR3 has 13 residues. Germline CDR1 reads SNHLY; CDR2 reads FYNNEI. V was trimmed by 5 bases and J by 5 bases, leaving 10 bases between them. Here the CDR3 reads CASSRDTYQPQHF. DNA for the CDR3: TGTGCCAGCAGTCGGGACACCTATCAGCCCCAGCATTTT.

The CDR3 reads CSVFELAGYNEQFF. Written as DNA, the CDR3 is TGCAGCGTCTTCGAACTAGCGGGTTACAATGAGCAGTTCTTC. The rearrangement links TRBV29-1 to TRBJ2-1; 9 bases map to TRBD2. The CDR3 length is 14 residues. Germline trimming cut 6 bases from V and 4 bases from J; bases unmatched to any gene: 7. The germline gives CDR1 SQVTM, CDR2 ANQGSEA.

The CDR3 here is CASSSSSGRGTDTQYF. The CDR3 coding sequence is TGTGCCAGCAGCTCGTCTAGCGGGAGAGGCACAGATACGCAGTATTTT. The chain combines TRBV13 with TRBJ2-3, with 10 bases lining up with TRBD2. The junction had 5 bases not matched to a gene; V was cut back by 4 bases and J by 1 base. The CDR3 contains 16 residues. Germline V gene data show CDR1 as PRHDT and CDR2 as FYEKMQ (reference sequence).

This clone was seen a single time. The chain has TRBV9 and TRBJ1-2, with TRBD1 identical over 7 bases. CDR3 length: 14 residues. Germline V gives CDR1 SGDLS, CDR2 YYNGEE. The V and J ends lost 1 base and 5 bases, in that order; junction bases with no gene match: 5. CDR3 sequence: CASSVQGGEYGYTF. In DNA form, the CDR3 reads TGTGCCAGCAGCGTACAAGGGGGCGAATATGGCTACACCTTC.

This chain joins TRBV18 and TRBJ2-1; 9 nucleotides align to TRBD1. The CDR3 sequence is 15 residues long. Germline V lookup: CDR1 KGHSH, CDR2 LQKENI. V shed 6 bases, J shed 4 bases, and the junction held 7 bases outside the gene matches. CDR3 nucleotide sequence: TGTGCCAGCTCCCCCGGGACAGGGAGTTACAATGAGCAGTTCTTC. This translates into CASSPGTGSYNEQFF.

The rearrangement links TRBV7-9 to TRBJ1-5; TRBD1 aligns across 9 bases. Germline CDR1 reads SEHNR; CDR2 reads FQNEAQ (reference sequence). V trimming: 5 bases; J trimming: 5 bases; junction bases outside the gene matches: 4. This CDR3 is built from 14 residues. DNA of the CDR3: TGTGCCAGCAGCCTGGGACAGGGTGATCAGCCCCAGCATTTT. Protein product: CASSLGQGDQPQHF.

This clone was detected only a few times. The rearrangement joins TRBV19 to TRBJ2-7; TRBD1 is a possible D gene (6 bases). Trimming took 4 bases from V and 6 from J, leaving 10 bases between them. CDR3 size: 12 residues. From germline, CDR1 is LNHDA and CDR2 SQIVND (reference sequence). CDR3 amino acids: CASSTGAGEQYF. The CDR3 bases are TGTGCCAGTAGTACAGGGGCCGGCGAGCAGTACTTC.

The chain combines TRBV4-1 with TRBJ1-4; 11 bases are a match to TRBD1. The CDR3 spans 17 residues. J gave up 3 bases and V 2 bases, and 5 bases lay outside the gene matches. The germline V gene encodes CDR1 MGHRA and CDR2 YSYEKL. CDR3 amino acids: CASSQLGQGAANEKLFF. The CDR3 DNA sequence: TGCGCCAGCAGCCAACTAGGACAGGGGGCAGCTAATGAAAAACTGTTTTTT.

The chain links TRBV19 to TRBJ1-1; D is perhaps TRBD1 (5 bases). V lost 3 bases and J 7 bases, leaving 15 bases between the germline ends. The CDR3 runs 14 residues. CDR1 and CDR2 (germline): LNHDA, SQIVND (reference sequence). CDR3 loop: CASSIFLTANEAFF. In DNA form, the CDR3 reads TGTGCCAGTAGTATCTTTTTGACAGCTAATGAAGCTTTCTTT.

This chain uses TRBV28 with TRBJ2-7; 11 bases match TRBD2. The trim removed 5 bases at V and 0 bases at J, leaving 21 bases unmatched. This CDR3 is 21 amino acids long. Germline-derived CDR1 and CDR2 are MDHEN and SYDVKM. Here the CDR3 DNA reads TGTGCCAGCAGTCCGGACTGGATGGGCGCCTTAGCGGGAGGGAGCTCCTACGAGCAGTACTTC. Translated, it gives CASSPDWMGALAGGSSYEQYF.

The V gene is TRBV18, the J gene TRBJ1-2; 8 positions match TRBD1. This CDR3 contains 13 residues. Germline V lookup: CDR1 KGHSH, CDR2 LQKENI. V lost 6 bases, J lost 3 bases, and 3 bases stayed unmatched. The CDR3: CASSAGGDYGYTF. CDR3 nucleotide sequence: TGTGCCAGCTCGGCAGGGGGCGACTATGGCTACACCTTC. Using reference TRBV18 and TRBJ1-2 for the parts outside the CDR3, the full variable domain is NAGVMQNPRHLVRRRGQEARLRCSPMKGHSHVYWYRQLPEEGLKFMVYLQKENIIDESGMPKERFSAEFPKEGPSILRIQQVVRGDSAAYFCASSAGGDYGYTFGSGTRLTVV.

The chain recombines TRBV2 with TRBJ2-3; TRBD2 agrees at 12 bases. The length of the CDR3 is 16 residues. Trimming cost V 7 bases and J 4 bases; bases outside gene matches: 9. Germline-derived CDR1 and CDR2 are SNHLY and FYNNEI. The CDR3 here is CASIGPSGGAPDTQYF. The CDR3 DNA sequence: TGTGCCAGCATCGGTCCTAGCGGGGGGGCCCCAGATACGCAGTATTTT.